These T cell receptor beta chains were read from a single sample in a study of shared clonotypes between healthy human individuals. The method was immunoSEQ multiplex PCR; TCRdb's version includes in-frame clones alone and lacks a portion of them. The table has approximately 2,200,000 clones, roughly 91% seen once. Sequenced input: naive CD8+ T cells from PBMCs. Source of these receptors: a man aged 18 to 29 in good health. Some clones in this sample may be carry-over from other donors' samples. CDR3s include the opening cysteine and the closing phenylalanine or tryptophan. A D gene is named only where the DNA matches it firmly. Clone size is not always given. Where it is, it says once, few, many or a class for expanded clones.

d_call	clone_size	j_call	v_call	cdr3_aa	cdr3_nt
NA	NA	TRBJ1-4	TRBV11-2	CASSLSVFSKEKLFF	TGTGCCAGCAGCTTATCAGTCTTCTCAAAGGAAAAACTGTTTTTT
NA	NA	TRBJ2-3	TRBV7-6	CASSLRLEADTQYF	TGTGCCAGCAGCTTACGACTGGAGGCAGATACGCAGTATTTT
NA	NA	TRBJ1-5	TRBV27	CASSSGAGQPQHF	TGTGCCAGCAGTTCCGGGGCGGGGCAGCCCCAGCATTTT
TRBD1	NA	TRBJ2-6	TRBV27	CASSPGQVISGANVLTF	TGTGCCAGCAGTCCGGGACAGGTTATTTCTGGGGCCAACGTCCTGACTTTC
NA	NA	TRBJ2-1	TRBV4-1	CASSQDGRNSYNEQFF	TGCGCCAGCAGCCAAGATGGACGGAACTCCTACAATGAGCAGTTCTTC
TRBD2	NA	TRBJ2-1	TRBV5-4	CASSLVGTSMHEQFF	TGTGCCAGCAGCTTGGTCGGGACTAGCATGCATGAGCAGTTCTTC
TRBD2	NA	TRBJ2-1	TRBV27	CASSTGLAGGSYNEQFF	TGTGCCAGCAGTACAGGACTAGCGGGAGGGTCGTACAATGAGCAGTTCTTC
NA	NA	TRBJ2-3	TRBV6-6	CASSQRRGPDTQYF	TGTGCCAGCAGCCAACGGAGGGGGCCAGATACGCAGTATTTT
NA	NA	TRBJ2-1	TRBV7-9	CASSLEGVVNEQFF	TGTGCCAGCAGCTTAGAGGGAGTGGTTAATGAGCAGTTCTTC
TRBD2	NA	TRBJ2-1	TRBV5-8	CASSLGLAGGTDEQFF	TGTGCCAGCAGCTTGGGGCTAGCGGGAGGGACAGATGAGCAGTTCTTC
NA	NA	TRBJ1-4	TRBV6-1	CASSEALLRGSGEKLFF	TGTGCCAGCAGTGAAGCGCTTCTGAGGGGTTCAGGGGAAAAACTGTTTTTT
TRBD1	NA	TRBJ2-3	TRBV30	CAWSETGPVDTQYF	TGTGCCTGGAGTGAGACAGGGCCGGTGGATACGCAGTATTTT
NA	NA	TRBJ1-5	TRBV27	CASSSRGVNQPQHF	TGTGCCAGCAGTAGCAGGGGAGTCAATCAGCCCCAGCATTTT
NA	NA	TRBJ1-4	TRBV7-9	CASSSTQPKLFF	TGTGCCAGCAGCTCCACCCAACCAAAACTGTTTTTT
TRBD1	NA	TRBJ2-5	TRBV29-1	CSVETDTGGSETQYF	TGCAGCGTTGAAACTGACACAGGGGGCTCAGAGACCCAGTACTTC
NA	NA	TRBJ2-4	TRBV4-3	CASSQDGGLPAKNIQYF	TGCGCCAGCAGCCAAGATGGGGGCCTCCCGGCCAAAAACATTCAGTACTTC
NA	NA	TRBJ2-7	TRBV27	CASSLSDRYEQYF	TGTGCCAGCAGTTTATCCGACAGATACGAGCAGTACTTC
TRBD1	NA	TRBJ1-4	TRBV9	CASSSRPGQVDNEKLFF	TGTGCCAGCAGCTCTAGACCAGGACAGGTGGACAATGAAAAACTGTTTTTT
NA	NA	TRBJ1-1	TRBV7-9	CASSVNTEAFF	TGTGCCAGTTCAGTGAACACTGAAGCTTTCTTT
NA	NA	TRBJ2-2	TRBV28	CASSRLWRPGELFF	TGTGCCAGCAGCCGCCTATGGAGGCCCGGGGAGCTGTTTTTT
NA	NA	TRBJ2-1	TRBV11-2	CASSLGRGRGRPYNEQFF	TGTGCCAGCAGCTTAGGAAGGGGTAGGGGAAGGCCCTACAATGAGCAGTTCTTC
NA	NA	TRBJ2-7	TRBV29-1	CSVQENMGGGSYEQYF	TGCAGCGTTCAGGAGAATATGGGGGGTGGCTCCTACGAGCAGTACTTC
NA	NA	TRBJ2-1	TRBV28	CASSRGNEQFF	TGTGCCAGCAGCCGCGGCAATGAGCAGTTCTTC
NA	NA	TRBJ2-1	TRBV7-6	CASSSLFIPDNRIRNEQFF	TGTGCCAGCAGCTCACTCTTTATCCCGGACAACCGAATTCGCAATGAGCAGTTCTTC
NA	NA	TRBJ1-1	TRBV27	CASSPLMNVAEAFF	TGTGCCAGCAGTCCTCTAATGAATGTCGCTGAAGCTTTCTTT
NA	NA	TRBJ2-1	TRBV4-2	CASSQGLAEQFF	TGTGCCAGCAGCCAAGGTCTAGCGGAGCAGTTCTTC
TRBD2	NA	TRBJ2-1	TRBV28	CASSLSGSGNEQFF	TGTGCCAGCAGTTTAAGCGGGAGCGGGAATGAGCAGTTCTTC
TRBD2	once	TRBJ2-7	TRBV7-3	CASSPNPGGVHEQYF	TGTGCCAGCAGCCCGAATCCGGGAGGGGTCCACGAGCAGTACTTC